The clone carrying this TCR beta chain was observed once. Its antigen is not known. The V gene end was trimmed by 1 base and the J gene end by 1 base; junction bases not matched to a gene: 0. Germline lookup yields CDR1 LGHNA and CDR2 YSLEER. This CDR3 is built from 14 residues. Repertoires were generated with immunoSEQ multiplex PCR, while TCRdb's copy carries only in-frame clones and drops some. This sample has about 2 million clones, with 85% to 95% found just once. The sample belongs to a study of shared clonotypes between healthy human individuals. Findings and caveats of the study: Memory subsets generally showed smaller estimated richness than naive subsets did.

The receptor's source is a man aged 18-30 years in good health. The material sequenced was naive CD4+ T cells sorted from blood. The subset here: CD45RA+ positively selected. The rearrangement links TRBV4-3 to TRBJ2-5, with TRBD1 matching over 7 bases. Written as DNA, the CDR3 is TGCGCCAGCAGCCAAGGGGACAGCCAAGAGACCCAGTACTTC. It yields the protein CASSQGDSQETQYF.